This T cell receptor beta chain derives from a study of graft-versus-host responses after intestinal transplantation. For this clone: Its antigen is as yet unknown.

This CDR3 has 14 residues. In germline, CDR1 is SGHTA, CDR2 FQGNSA. With 5 bases clipped from V and 4 bases from J, the junction kept 7 bases outside the gene matches. The method was immunoSEQ multiplex PCR; TCRdb's version includes in-frame clones alone and lacks a portion of them. The top ten clones hold approximately 0.4% of a sample with tens of thousands of clones, approximately 94% of them seen once. The gene calls are TRBV7-2 and TRBJ1-1, with TRBD1 matching 7 bases. The sample here was unstimulated CD4+ T cells sorted from spleen or lymph node cells, taken before transplant. This sequence was found in a human donor who was the organ donor for an intestinal transplant. CDR3 protein: CASSGMPGGTEAFF. CDR3 sequence (DNA): TGTGCCAGCAGCGGGATGCCAGGGGGCACTGAAGCTTTCTTT. Full variable domain (rest looked up from reference TRBV7-2 and TRBJ1-1): GAGVSQSPSNKVTEKGKDVELRCDPISGHTALYWYRQSLGQGLEFLIYFQGNSAPDKSGLPSDRFSAERTGGSVSTLTIQRTQQEDSAVYLCASSGMPGGTEAFFGQGTRLTVV.